This entry lists 9 T cell receptor beta chains sequenced from one sample in a study of blood T cell repertoires in COVID-19. Assay used: immunoSEQ multiplex PCR; TCRdb lists only in-frame clones, some missing. In the table there are about 220,000 clones, around 83% of which are singletons. Sequenced input: peripheral blood. The receptors stem from a man aged 45-60 years who had recovered from COVID-19.

The chain couples TRBV28 to TRBJ2-1; 10 bases match TRBD2. CDR1 and CDR2 (germline): MDHEN, SYDVKM. This CDR3 has 15 amino acids. V was clipped by 4 bases and J by 6 bases; unmatched bases: 6. The CDR3 is CASSYTSGASNEQFF. For the CDR3, the DNA is TGTGCCAGCAGTTACACTAGCGGGGCTTCCAATGAGCAGTTCTTC.

The chain combines TRBV5-6 with TRBJ2-7, with D perhaps matching TRBD1 (6 bases). V lost 3 bases and J 6 bases, leaving 10 bases between the germline ends. Germline V gene sequence: CDR1 SGHDT, CDR2 YYEEEE. This CDR3 comprises 12 residues. The CDR3 nucleotides are TGTGCCAGCAGCTACAGGGTTGGCGAGCAGTACTTC. This translates into CASSYRVGEQYF.

The chain links TRBV19 to TRBJ2-7; 12 bases are a match to TRBD1. The length of the CDR3 is 14 residues. The germline V gene has CDR1 LNHDA and CDR2 SQIVND (reference sequence). Unmatched junction bases numbered 5, after V lost 6 bases and J lost 5 bases. CDR3 sequence (DNA): TGTGCCAGTAGCTGGGGACAGGGGGCTAACGAGCAGTACTTC. The encoded protein is CASSWGQGANEQYF.

This chain joins TRBV7-7 and TRBJ2-7; TRBD1 matches at 8 bases. CDR3 size: 13 residues. CDR1 and CDR2 (germline): SSHAT, FNYEAQ (reference sequence). The ends lost 6 bases at V and 5 bases at J; junction bases unmatched: 6. The CDR3 is CASSSDRVHEQYF. The CDR3 DNA reads as TGTGCCAGCAGTTCGGACAGGGTTCACGAGCAGTACTTC.

This clone appeared a single time. The rearrangement uses TRBV7-9 and TRBJ1-4; 7 nucleotides line up with TRBD1. J gave up 3 bases and V 6 bases, and 7 bases lay outside the gene matches. Germline-derived CDR1 and CDR2 are SEHNR and FQNEAQ (reference sequence). CDR3 size: 15 residues. Here the CDR3 DNA reads TGTGCCAGCAGGCCAGCCGGGACAGCTAATGAAAAACTGTTTTTT. Translation: CASRPAGTANEKLFF.

The chain combines TRBV3-1 (or the pseudogene TRBV3-2) with TRBJ2-6; tentative D call: TRBD2 (6 bases). Germline loops: CDR1 LGHDT, CDR2 YNNKEL (reference sequence). Between the trimmed V and J ends, which lost 11 bases and 0 bases, there was a span of 26 bases. This CDR3 is 19 amino acids long. As DNA, the CDR3 is TGTGCCTCATCAGTGAGGGGTAGACGGACTAACTCTGGGGCCAACGTCCTGACTTTC. Translation gives CASSVRGRRTNSGANVLTF.

This chain links TRBV12-3 or TRBV12-4 with TRBJ1-1, with D unclear. The CDR3 has 13 residues. Trimming removed 3 bases at V and 4 bases at J, with 9 bases between. CDR3 DNA: TGTGCCAGCAGTTTCGAGGGATCCACTGAAGCTTTCTTT. Its protein is CASSFEGSTEAFF.

The rearrangement links TRBV6-6 to TRBJ2-1; TRBD1 matches at 11 bases. V shed 2 bases, J shed 3 bases, and the junction held 0 bases outside the gene matches. This CDR3 region has 15 residues. Germline CDR1 is MNHNY and CDR2 is SVGAGI (reference sequence). The CDR3 DNA follows: TGTGCCAGCAGTTACGGGACAGGGGGCTACAATGAGCAGTTCTTC. Protein sequence: CASSYGTGGYNEQFF.

J is TRBJ2-4 and V is TRBV6-5; tentatively, D is TRBD2 (7 bases). The CDR3 loop spans 15 amino acids. V dropped 8 bases and J dropped 1 base, with 15 bases sitting between them. Per the germline V gene, CDR1 is MNHEY and CDR2 is SVGAGI. CDR3 in amino acids: CASVGGGGAKNIQYF. CDR3 nucleotide sequence: TGTGCCAGCGTGGGAGGGGGGGGTGCCAAAAACATTCAGTACTTC.